This passage covers 17 T cell receptor beta chains from one sample sequenced in a study of blood T cell repertoires in COVID-19. Only in-frame clones appear in the TCRdb table, and some are missing; sequencing was by immunoSEQ multiplex PCR. The sample consists of under 150,000 clones, roughly 85% of them appearing once. Source material: peripheral blood. All receptors come from a human donor in a cohort sampled during active COVID-19.

The chain links TRBV29-1 to TRBJ1-1; D call uncertain. Germline V gives CDR1 SQVTM, CDR2 ANQGSEA. The V and J ends lost 5 bases and 0 bases respectively, with 10 bases between them. CDR3 length equals 13 residues. Here the CDR3 reads CSVITQMNTEAFF. CDR3 bases: TGCAGCGTTATAACTCAAATGAACACTGAAGCTTTCTTT. Filled out from reference TRBV29-1 and TRBJ1-1, the complete variable domain reads SAVISQKPSRDICQRGTSLTIQCQVDSQVTMMFWYRQQPGQSLTLIATANQGSEATYESGFVIDKFPISRPNLTFSTLTVSNMSPEDSSIYLCSVITQMNTEAFFGQGTRLTVV.

Concerning this clone itself: At one boundary the junction diverges from the germline segment, which might be a read error. The V call is TRBV27, the J call TRBJ1-2; 8 nucleotides line up with TRBD1. Per germline, CDR1 MNHEY and CDR2 SMNVEV (reference sequence). The CDR3 totals 13 residues. The CDR3 is CASSPLDREGYIF. The CDR3 DNA is TGTGCCAGCAGTCCCCTGGACAGGGAAGGCTACATCTTC.

The sample holds one count of this clone. The CDR3 end shows no conserved phenylalanine or tryptophan, and so a read error is likely. Because the CDR3's place on the DNA is in doubt, the DNA is left out and the CDR3 is given as listed by TCRdb. V usage is TRBV21-1 and J usage is TRBJ1-2; the table's D call TRBD1 went unverified against the DNA. TRBV21-1 constitutes a pseudogene. The CDR3 comprises 14 residues, both ends counted. The CDR3 sequence: CATAVPGQGYGYTL.

This sequence joins TRBV4-2 and TRBJ2-3, with a weak D call TRBD2 (6 bases). The CDR3 length is 17 residues. The V gene's germline CDR1 is LGHNA and CDR2 YNFKEQ. Trimming left V 0 bases short and J 3 bases short, with 16 bases between. CDR3 sequence: CASSQDPLRRVTDTQYF. The CDR3 DNA sequence: TGTGCCAGCAGCCAAGATCCCCTAAGGAGGGTGACAGATACGCAGTATTTT.

This clone has a single count. The V call is TRBV19, the J call TRBJ2-3; D perhaps matches TRBD1 (5 bases). Germline lookup yields CDR1 LNHDA and CDR2 SQIVND (reference sequence). The germline V and J ends were trimmed by 1 base and 0 bases, with 11 bases remaining between them. The CDR3 is made up of 16 amino acids. The CDR3 DNA is TGTGCCAGTAGTATAGTATCAGGGTTGAGCACAGATACGCAGTATTTT. Translation: CASSIVSGLSTDTQYF.

The rearrangement joins TRBV6-5 to TRBJ1-1; 7 bases are a match to TRBD1. J was trimmed by 5 bases and V by 6 bases; bases with no gene match: 9. The germline gives CDR1 MNHEY, CDR2 SVGAGI. The CDR3 sequence is 14 residues long. In nucleotides, the CDR3 is TGTGCCAGCAGCAACCTACAGGGGATGACTGAAGCTTTCTTT. Its translation is CASSNLQGMTEAFF.

The chain carries TRBV2 and TRBJ2-2; 8 nucleotides align to TRBD1. CDR1 is SNHLY, CDR2 FYNNEI, per germline. The CDR3 sequence is 14 residues long. V shed 7 bases and J 2 bases; nucleotides not matched to a gene: 3. CDR3 region: CASTGQGNTGELFF. DNA of the CDR3: TGTGCCAGCACTGGACAGGGAAACACCGGGGAGCTGTTTTTT.

The chain links TRBV5-1 to TRBJ1-2; the match to TRBD1 covers 10 bases. Per the germline V gene, CDR1 is SGHRS and CDR2 is YFSETQ. The CDR3 covers 14 residues. With V trimmed by 3 bases and J by 3 bases, 2 bases remained unmatched. The CDR3 is CASSSTGGDYGYTF. The CDR3 DNA is TGCGCCAGCAGCTCGACAGGGGGCGACTATGGCTACACCTTC.

This sequence joins TRBV7-3 and TRBJ2-1; D perhaps matches TRBD1 (5 bases). The CDR3 consists of 15 residues. Germline CDR1 and CDR2: SGHTA and FQGTGA. Trimming stripped 2 bases from V and 2 bases from J, with 10 bases between. CDR3 DNA sequence: TGTGCCAGCAGCTTATTAGGACAAGCCTACAATGAGCAGTTCTTC. Its protein is CASSLLGQAYNEQFF.

The V gene is TRBV7-2, the J gene TRBJ2-4, with D possibly TRBD2 on 6 matching bases. The V end was cut by 1 base, the J end by 7 bases, with 11 bases between. The CDR3 is 14 residues long. Per the germline V gene, CDR1 is SGHTA and CDR2 is FQGNSA. Here the CDR3 DNA reads TGTGCCAGCAGCTTAGAGGCGGCGGGGAACATTCAGTACTTC. Its translation is CASSLEAAGNIQYF.

This clone was counted once. The chain joins TRBV3-1 (or the pseudogene TRBV3-2) to TRBJ1-2; the D is unclear. The CDR3 extends over 15 amino acids. Germline CDR1 reads LGHDT; CDR2 reads YNNKEL (reference sequence). V dropped 0 bases and J dropped 4 bases, with 12 bases sitting between them. The CDR3, as DNA: TGTGCCAGCAGCCAAGAAAGGAGGGCAGGCTATGGCTACACCTTC. It specifies CASSQERRAGYGYTF.

This rearrangement joins TRBV15 to TRBJ1-5, with D maybe TRBD1 (6 bases). V lost 2 bases to trimming and J lost 4 bases, with 12 bases between them. Germline loops: CDR1 LNHNV, CDR2 YYDKDF (reference sequence). The CDR3 contains 15 residues. The CDR3 is CATSRTRGENQPQHF. As DNA, the CDR3 is TGTGCCACCAGCAGAACCAGGGGCGAAAATCAGCCCCAGCATTTT.

The chain has TRBV5-6 and TRBJ2-2; TRBD1 matches 8 bases. V gave up 4 bases and J gave up 4 bases; unmatched junction bases: 6. CDR3 length: 15 residues. Germline CDR1 reads SGHDT; CDR2 reads YYEEEE. CDR3 bases: TGTGCCAGCAGCCGTCCGGACAGGGCCACCGGGGAGCTGTTTTTT. Translating it yields CASSRPDRATGELFF.

This chain links TRBV6-5 with TRBJ2-7; 9 nucleotides align to TRBD2. This CDR3 contains 15 residues. The germline CDR1 and CDR2 sequences are MNHEY and SVGAGI. The J segment lost 1 base and the V segment lost 1 base, leaving 2 bases of the junction unmatched. This chain's CDR3 is CASSYFSGSSYEQYF. CDR3 in DNA: TGTGCCAGCAGTTACTTTAGCGGGAGTTCCTACGAGCAGTACTTC.

This clone was seen once. V and J are TRBV5-1 and TRBJ2-3, with D perhaps TRBD2 (5 bases). The germline CDR1 and CDR2 sequences are SGHRS and YFSETQ. The CDR3 extends over 13 amino acids. V shed 2 bases and J shed 2 bases, with 6 bases lying between them. The CDR3 loop is CASSFRDTDTQYF. CDR3 sequence (DNA): TGCGCCAGCAGCTTCCGGGACACAGATACGCAGTATTTT. The full variable domain, rest sourced from reference TRBV5-1 and TRBJ2-3, is KAGVTQTPRYLIKTRGQQVTLSCSPISGHRSVSWYQQTPGQGLQFLFEYFSETQRNKGNFPGRFSGRQFSNSRSEMNVSTLELGDSALYLCASSFRDTDTQYFGPGTRLTVL.

The genes are TRBV6-4 and TRBJ1-2, with TRBD1 as a possible D gene (5 bases). The V and J ends lost 4 bases and 2 bases respectively, with 17 bases between them. CDR1 and CDR2 (germline): MRHNA, SNTAGT. The CDR3 covers 16 residues. The CDR3 DNA reads as TGTGCCAGCAGTGCGTCCGGGGGGTCGGTGAACTATGGCTACACCTTC. Its protein product is CASSASGGSVNYGYTF.

This chain connects TRBV10-3 to TRBJ1-1, with D hard to call. Germline values: CDR1 ENHRY, CDR2 SYGVKD. CDR3 length equals 15 residues. V dropped 7 bases and J dropped 3 bases, with 18 bases sitting between them. CDR3 sequence reads: CAITSTANLDTEAFF. The CDR3 DNA sequence: TGTGCCATCACTTCAACTGCGAACCTGGACACTGAAGCTTTCTTT.